The 3 T cell receptor beta chains below were found in one sample sequenced in a study of blood T cell repertoires in COVID-19. Repertoires were generated with immunoSEQ multiplex PCR, while TCRdb's copy carries only in-frame clones and drops some. The sample consists of roughly 350,000 clones, over 80% of them appearing once. Sequencing was carried out using peripheral blood. These receptor sequences come from a woman between 50 and 59 years old with COVID-19, enrolled during active disease.

The chain carries TRBV5-1 and TRBJ1-4; the D is unclear. The CDR3 totals 16 residues. The V gene lost 0 bases and the J gene lost 0 bases, with 9 bases spanning the gap. In germline, CDR1 is SGHRS, CDR2 YFSETQ. CDR3 amino acids: CASSLAGSSTNEKLFF. The DNA for the CDR3 is TGCGCCAGCAGCTTGGCGGGGTCGTCAACTAATGAAAAACTGTTTTTT.

J is TRBJ1-1 and V is TRBV5-8, with D unresolved. Trimming removed 5 bases from V and 0 bases from J, with 11 bases in between. The CDR3 runs to 14 residues. Germline CDR1 is SGHTS and CDR2 is YDEGEE. The chain's CDR3 is CASSLPEMNTEAFF. The CDR3 bases are TGTGCCAGCAGTCTCCCCGAGATGAACACTGAAGCTTTCTTT.

This chain uses TRBV29-1 with TRBJ2-7, with 7 bases fitting TRBD1. The length of the CDR3 is 12 residues. CDR1 SQVTM and CDR2 ANQGSEA come from the germline V gene. Trimming removed 7 bases from V and 1 base from J; junction bases left unmatched: 4. CDR3 sequence reads: CSAQGQSYEQYF. The CDR3 nucleotides are TGCAGCGCCCAGGGACAGTCCTACGAGCAGTACTTC.